This T cell receptor (beta chain) was identified during a study of T-cell memory formation after mild COVID-19. In the study overall: Largely, the TCR clusters proved donor specific. Broader study findings: A second wave of clones peaked on day 37, and their SARS-CoV-2 specificity went unconfirmed. Among contracting clones, CD4+ were mainly CM/EM and CD8+ enriched in EMRA.

The CDR3 runs 15 residues. Trimming pared 6 bases from V and 1 base from J, leaving 17 bases between. The germline V gene has CDR1 SQVTM and CDR2 ANQGSEA. TCRalpha and TCRbeta libraries used 5'RACE with constant-segment primers and UMIs. TCRdb passed the 5' RACE reads through MiXCR, listing each CDR3 protein once. The table lists around 370,000 distinct CDR3 sequences, around 21% of them singletons. About this clonotype itself: Its antigen is unidentified.

Sequences were obtained from PBMCs or a T cell subset sorted from them (not recorded which). The V and J genes are TRBV29-1 and TRBJ2-3; the D gene is possibly TRBD2 (5 bases). This TCR derives from an adult woman who had mild COVID-19 (a few samples of this study predate the infection). Cell type and time point are not known. The CDR3 coding sequence is TGCAGCGTCGGAACTTCGCGGGTAGGCACAGATACGCAGTATTTT. This encodes CSVGTSRVGTDTQYF.